These T cell receptor beta chains were read from a single sample in a study of vaccination and CD4 T cells after COVID-19. These TCRs' antigens remain unknown. TCRdb ran MiXCR on the PCR reads and lists one entry per CDR3 protein. The table has about 14,000 distinct CDR3 sequences, less than 35% seen once. Sequencing was done on a sample of CD4+ T cells from blood, cultured in vitro. The receptor source for this set is a human donor who had recovered from COVID-19. Both conserved end residues are part of each CDR3. The order of the fields is J gene, V gene, D gene, clone size, CDR3 DNA, CDR3 protein. D genes are given only for firm matches. Part of the rows lack a size; the others show once, few, many or a class for expanded clones.

J gene: TRBJ1-2
V gene: TRBV30
D gene: .
clone size: few
CDR3 DNA: TGTGCCTGGAGTGTGTATGGGGGCGGCTACACCTTC
CDR3 protein: CAWSVYGGGYTF

J gene: TRBJ2-1
V gene: TRBV7-2
D gene: TRBD2
clone size: few
CDR3 DNA: TGTGCCAGCAGCGGCCTGGCTAGCGGGGGGGCCCATGAGCAGTTCTTC
CDR3 protein: CASSGLASGGAHEQFF

J gene: TRBJ1-2
V gene: TRBV6-2/TRBV6-3
D gene: .
clone size: few
CDR3 DNA: TGTGCCAGCAGTTCGATCCAGAGACCGCGGACCTCCTATGGCTACACCTTC
CDR3 protein: CASSSIQRPRTSYGYTF

J gene: TRBJ2-7
V gene: TRBV27
D gene: TRBD1
clone size: few
CDR3 DNA: TGTGCCAGCCGGTATTTCCGCCGCGGGACAGGGGACAGGGAGTACGAGCAGTACTTC
CDR3 protein: CASRYFRRGTGDREYEQYF

J gene: TRBJ2-3
V gene: TRBV6-5
D gene: TRBD2
clone size: .
CDR3 DNA: TGTGCCAGCAGTTACTCATCGGGGGGGGGAGGTACAGATACGCAGTATTTT
CDR3 protein: CASSYSSGGGGTDTQYF

J gene: TRBJ1-1
V gene: TRBV14
D gene: .
clone size: .
CDR3 DNA: TGTGCCAGCAGCCCCTGGCTGGGACGGTTTAACACTGAAGCTTTCTTT
CDR3 protein: CASSPWLGRFNTEAFF

J gene: TRBJ1-1
V gene: TRBV6-1
D gene: TRBD1
clone size: few
CDR3 DNA: TGTGCCAGCAGTGAACGGGGACAGACCGCTGAAGCTTTCTTT
CDR3 protein: CASSERGQTAEAFF

J gene: TRBJ1-3
V gene: TRBV23-1
D gene: .
clone size: few
CDR3 DNA: TGCGCCAGCAGTCAATCCCCTCCCAGGGATTGTGGAAACACCATATATTTT
CDR3 protein: CASSQSPPRDCGNTIYF

J gene: TRBJ2-2
V gene: TRBV21-1
D gene: .
clone size: .
CDR3 DNA: TGTGCCAGCGGAAATTCCGGGACAGGGACTAGGAGCGGGGAGCTGTTTTTT
CDR3 protein: CASGNSGTGTRSGELFF

J gene: TRBJ2-2
V gene: TRBV19
D gene: .
clone size: .
CDR3 DNA: TGTGCCGGTAGTGGGGGACACACCGGGGAGCTGTTTTTT
CDR3 protein: CAGSGGHTGELFF

J gene: TRBJ1-3
V gene: TRBV7-9
D gene: .
clone size: few
CDR3 DNA: TGTGCCAGCAGCCCCCCGACATATCTCGGGAACACCATATATTTT
CDR3 protein: CASSPPTYLGNTIYF

J gene: TRBJ1-2
V gene: TRBV27
D gene: .
clone size: .
CDR3 DNA: TGTGCCAGCACCCCCCTCCCGCGGAGGGTCCATGGCTACACCTTC
CDR3 protein: CASTPLPRRVHGYTF

J gene: TRBJ2-2
V gene: TRBV12-5
D gene: TRBD1
clone size: .
CDR3 DNA: TGTGCTAGTGGCCGAGGACAGGGGGCGACCGGGGAGCTGTTTTTT
CDR3 protein: CASGRGQGATGELFF

J gene: TRBJ2-2
V gene: TRBV11-2
D gene: TRBD1
clone size: .
CDR3 DNA: TGTGCCAGCAGCTTAGCCGGGACAGCCAACACCGGGGAGCTGTTTTTT
CDR3 protein: CASSLAGTANTGELFF

J gene: TRBJ1-2
V gene: TRBV29-1
D gene: .
clone size: .
CDR3 DNA: TGCAGCGCGGGGGAATCCTATGGCTACACCTTC
CDR3 protein: CSAGESYGYTF

J gene: TRBJ2-2
V gene: TRBV20-1
D gene: .
clone size: few
CDR3 DNA: TGCAGTGCTGGACGACTAGTCGGCGGGGAGCTGTTTTTT
CDR3 protein: CSAGRLVGGELFF

J gene: TRBJ1-3
V gene: TRBV11-3
D gene: .
clone size: .
CDR3 DNA: TGTGCCAGCAGCGGGGGGAGACTCTCTGGAAACACCATATATTTT
CDR3 protein: CASSGGRLSGNTIYF

J gene: TRBJ2-1
V gene: TRBV7-8
D gene: TRBD2
clone size: few
CDR3 DNA: TGTGCCAGCAGCTGGCCCCAGCGGGGGGGCGGTCTCTCCTACAATGAGCAGTTCTTC
CDR3 protein: CASSWPQRGGGLSYNEQFF

J gene: TRBJ1-2
V gene: TRBV18
D gene: TRBD1
clone size: few
CDR3 DNA: TGTGCCAGCTCACCGCTACAGGGGGAAGTCTCCTATGGCTACACCTTC
CDR3 protein: CASSPLQGEVSYGYTF

J gene: TRBJ1-3
V gene: TRBV5-8
D gene: .
clone size: .
CDR3 DNA: TGTGCCAGCAGCGACAGAAACTCTGGAAACACCATATATTTT
CDR3 protein: CASSDRNSGNTIYF

J gene: TRBJ2-5
V gene: TRBV11-3
D gene: .
clone size: .
CDR3 DNA: TGTGCCAGCAGCTCCCGACAGACCCCTGGGACCCAGTACTTC
CDR3 protein: CASSSRQTPGTQYF

J gene: TRBJ1-2
V gene: TRBV4-1
D gene: TRBD1
clone size: .
CDR3 DNA: TGCGCCAGCAGCCAAGATCGATGGGGACAGGACTATGGCTACACCTTC
CDR3 protein: CASSQDRWGQDYGYTF

J gene: TRBJ2-5
V gene: TRBV27
D gene: .
clone size: few
CDR3 DNA: TGTGCCAGCAGGAAACTAGGGGATCAAGAGACCCAGTACTTC
CDR3 protein: CASRKLGDQETQYF

J gene: TRBJ2-7
V gene: TRBV11-2
D gene: TRBD2
clone size: .
CDR3 DNA: TGTGCCAGCAGCTATCACGGGACTAGCGGGAGCGAGCAGTACTTC
CDR3 protein: CASSYHGTSGSEQYF

J gene: TRBJ1-6
V gene: TRBV30
D gene: TRBD1
clone size: .
CDR3 DNA: TGTGCCTGGAGCCGGGACAGGGTTAATTCACCCCTCCACTTT
CDR3 protein: CAWSRDRVNSPLHF

J gene: TRBJ1-1
V gene: TRBV12-3/TRBV12-4
D gene: .
clone size: .
CDR3 DNA: TGTGCCAGCAGCTCCAATGGGGGCACTGAAGCTTTCTTT
CDR3 protein: CASSSNGGTEAFF

J gene: TRBJ2-3
V gene: TRBV18
D gene: .
clone size: .
CDR3 DNA: TGTGCCAGCTCCCCGCCCTTTTTGGGCACAGATACGCAGTATTTT
CDR3 protein: CASSPPFLGTDTQYF

J gene: TRBJ2-5
V gene: TRBV5-1
D gene: TRBD2
clone size: .
CDR3 DNA: TGCGCCAGCAGCGCAACCCCTAGCGGGGGAGGAGAGACCCAGTACTTC
CDR3 protein: CASSATPSGGGETQYF

J gene: TRBJ2-1
V gene: TRBV20-1
D gene: .
clone size: .
CDR3 DNA: TGCAGTGCTCAGGGGTGGGGGGGGCGAAGCAATGAGCAGTTCTTC
CDR3 protein: CSAQGWGGRSNEQFF

J gene: TRBJ1-1
V gene: TRBV28
D gene: .
clone size: .
CDR3 DNA: TGTGCCAGCGGCATCAGGACAGTAAACACTGAAGCTTTCTTT
CDR3 protein: CASGIRTVNTEAFF

J gene: TRBJ1-2
V gene: TRBV11-3
D gene: TRBD1
clone size: .
CDR3 DNA: TGTGCCAGCAGCTCTGGACAGGGGGAAGGCTACACCTTC
CDR3 protein: CASSSGQGEGYTF

J gene: TRBJ2-1
V gene: TRBV9
D gene: TRBD1
clone size: .
CDR3 DNA: TGTGCCAGCAGCGTAGGGACAGGGGGCTTCAATGAGCAGTTCTTC
CDR3 protein: CASSVGTGGFNEQFF

J gene: TRBJ1-2
V gene: TRBV4-3
D gene: .
clone size: .
CDR3 DNA: TGCGCCAGCAGCCAAGATGGTACAGGGTGGGTCTATGGCTACACCTTC
CDR3 protein: CASSQDGTGWVYGYTF

J gene: TRBJ1-2
V gene: TRBV2
D gene: .
clone size: few
CDR3 DNA: TGTGCCAGCAGAGGGGAGAGGATCGGCTACACCTTC
CDR3 protein: CASRGERIGYTF

J gene: TRBJ2-1
V gene: TRBV7-2
D gene: TRBD2
clone size: .
CDR3 DNA: TGTGCCAGCAGCTTAGCGCTACTAGCGGGGGGCCCGTACAATGAGCAGTTCTTC
CDR3 protein: CASSLALLAGGPYNEQFF

J gene: TRBJ1-1
V gene: TRBV20-1
D gene: TRBD1
clone size: .
CDR3 DNA: TGCAGTGCTGTCCACAGGGGGCGACGCACTGAAGCTTTCTTT
CDR3 protein: CSAVHRGRRTEAFF

J gene: TRBJ2-5
V gene: TRBV18
D gene: TRBD1
clone size: .
CDR3 DNA: TGTGCCAGCTCACCCTGGGACAGGGGGAGTGGAGAGACCCAGTACTTC
CDR3 protein: CASSPWDRGSGETQYF

J gene: TRBJ1-4
V gene: TRBV19
D gene: TRBD1
clone size: .
CDR3 DNA: TGTGCCAGTAGTATAGGGGGACAGGGTGAAAAACTGTTTTTT
CDR3 protein: CASSIGGQGEKLFF

J gene: TRBJ1-4
V gene: TRBV7-9
D gene: .
clone size: .
CDR3 DNA: TGTGCCAGCAGCGTACACCCTGCAACTAATGAAAAACTGTTTTTT
CDR3 protein: CASSVHPATNEKLFF

J gene: TRBJ1-2
V gene: TRBV6-1
D gene: TRBD1
clone size: .
CDR3 DNA: TGTGCCAGCAGTAAAACAGGGGACTATGGCTACACCTTC
CDR3 protein: CASSKTGDYGYTF

J gene: TRBJ1-1
V gene: TRBV4-2
D gene: TRBD1
clone size: .
CDR3 DNA: TGTGCCAGCAGCCAAGTCGACAGGGGATACACTGAAGCTTTCTTT
CDR3 protein: CASSQVDRGYTEAFF

J gene: TRBJ2-3
V gene: TRBV2
D gene: .
clone size: .
CDR3 DNA: TGTGCCAGCAGCGGTGGACCACCGTTAGGGGATACGCAGTATTTT
CDR3 protein: CASSGGPPLGDTQYF

J gene: TRBJ2-2
V gene: TRBV5-5
D gene: TRBD2
clone size: .
CDR3 DNA: TGTGCCAGCAGCTTGGCTAGCGGGGGGGCGAGCACCGGGGAGCTGTTTTTT
CDR3 protein: CASSLASGGASTGELFF

J gene: TRBJ1-3
V gene: TRBV6-1
D gene: .
clone size: few
CDR3 DNA: TGTGCCAGCAGTACATCCGGTCGACTGTCTGGAAACACCATATATTTT
CDR3 protein: CASSTSGRLSGNTIYF

J gene: TRBJ2-7
V gene: TRBV6-1
D gene: .
clone size: few
CDR3 DNA: TGTGCCAGCAGTGTACAGGGTATTTACGAGCAGTACTTC
CDR3 protein: CASSVQGIYEQYF

J gene: TRBJ2-7
V gene: TRBV11-3
D gene: TRBD2
clone size: few
CDR3 DNA: TGTGCCAGCAGCCTCTTGCGGGGGACCTACGAGCAGTACTTC
CDR3 protein: CASSLLRGTYEQYF

J gene: TRBJ2-5
V gene: TRBV5-1
D gene: .
clone size: few
CDR3 DNA: TGCGCCAGCAGCTTAACAGGCTCCCAAGAGACCCAGTACTTC
CDR3 protein: CASSLTGSQETQYF

J gene: TRBJ1-1
V gene: TRBV5-1
D gene: .
clone size: .
CDR3 DNA: TGCGCCAGCCACCATGGGGGCTGGGACACTGAAGCTTTCTTT
CDR3 protein: CASHHGGWDTEAFF

J gene: TRBJ2-2
V gene: TRBV7-9
D gene: .
clone size: few
CDR3 DNA: TGTGCCAGCGCCAAATCCGGGACGGTAATCTCCGGGGAGCTGTTTTTT
CDR3 protein: CASAKSGTVISGELFF

J gene: TRBJ2-7
V gene: TRBV20-1
D gene: .
clone size: .
CDR3 DNA: TGCAGTGCTAGAGGTTCGACCCGGACAGAACCCTACGAGCAGTACTTC
CDR3 protein: CSARGSTRTEPYEQYF

J gene: TRBJ1-2
V gene: TRBV6-5
D gene: .
clone size: few
CDR3 DNA: TGTGCCAGCAGTTACTCGACGCAGGGGAAAGGGGGCTACACCTTC
CDR3 protein: CASSYSTQGKGGYTF

J gene: TRBJ2-5
V gene: TRBV20-1
D gene: .
clone size: .
CDR3 DNA: TGCAGTGCTAGGGTGTGGGGGAACACTCAAGAGACCCAGTACTTC
CDR3 protein: CSARVWGNTQETQYF

J gene: TRBJ2-7
V gene: TRBV3-1
D gene: TRBD1
clone size: .
CDR3 DNA: TGTGCCAGCAGCCAAGATCGGGTAGGGGGCCCCTACGAGCAGTACTTC
CDR3 protein: CASSQDRVGGPYEQYF

J gene: TRBJ2-3
V gene: TRBV7-2
D gene: TRBD1
clone size: .
CDR3 DNA: TGTGCCAGCAGCTCGGACCTGGGACAGGGAGGCACAGATACGCAGTATTTT
CDR3 protein: CASSSDLGQGGTDTQYF

J gene: TRBJ2-7
V gene: TRBV19
D gene: TRBD1
clone size: few
CDR3 DNA: TGTGCCAGTAGTATCGCAGGGGGATTCTACGAGCAGTACTTC
CDR3 protein: CASSIAGGFYEQYF

J gene: TRBJ2-2
V gene: TRBV2
D gene: .
clone size: .
CDR3 DNA: TGTGCCAGCAGTGGGACCTACACCGGGGAGCTGTTTTTT
CDR3 protein: CASSGTYTGELFF

J gene: TRBJ2-2
V gene: TRBV5-5
D gene: TRBD2
clone size: .
CDR3 DNA: TGTGCCAGCAGCTTACTAGCGGGGGCACTAAGGAACACCGGGGAGCTGTTTTTT
CDR3 protein: CASSLLAGALRNTGELFF

J gene: TRBJ1-5
V gene: TRBV12-3/TRBV12-4
D gene: .
clone size: few
CDR3 DNA: TGTGCCAGCAGTCCGCTTTGGACCGGACCCTTCAATCAGCCCCAGCATTTT
CDR3 protein: CASSPLWTGPFNQPQHF